Listed below are T cell receptor beta chains from one sample, sequenced in a study of cytomegalovirus exposure and HLA in healthy donors. The repertoire was sequenced with immunoSEQ multiplex PCR; TCRdb's copy has only in-frame clones and lacks some. The sample comprises some 89,000 clones, approximately 80% of which are singletons, and approximately 4% rests with the top ten. Sequencing used PBMCs. The receptor source for this set is a woman in her thirties or forties in good health and CMV-seropositive. CDR3s include the opening cysteine and the closing phenylalanine or tryptophan. D genes are given only for firm matches. Clone size appears in some rows only: once, few, many, or a class for an expanded clone.

cdr3_length j_call d_call clone_size v_call cdr3_aa cdr3_nt
17 TRBJ2-3 - - TRBV7-9 CASSLALGGPSTDTQYF TGTGCCAGCAGCTTAGCATTGGGCGGGCCTAGCACAGATACGCAGTATTTT
13 TRBJ1-5 - once TRBV6-1 CASSERGNQPQHF TGTGCCAGCAGTGAACGGGGTAATCAGCCCCAGCATTTT
18 TRBJ1-1 - - TRBV1 CTSSQDHGDRGSNTEAFF TGCACCAGCAGCCAAGATCATGGGGACAGGGGATCGAACACTGAAGCTTTCTTT
16 TRBJ2-5 TRBD2 - TRBV7-2 CASSLGLAGGQETQYF TGTGCCAGCAGCTTAGGCCTAGCGGGAGGCCAAGAGACCCAGTACTTC
14 TRBJ2-2 - - TRBV7-2 CASRTGLGTGELFF TGTGCCAGCAGAACAGGGTTGGGCACCGGGGAGCTGTTTTTT
12 TRBJ2-1 - - TRBV4-1 CASSQPLGEQFF TGCGCCAGCAGCCAACCTCTCGGGGAGCAGTTCTTC
13 TRBJ2-1 - - TRBV10-1 CASSDPSLYEQFF TGCGCCAGCAGTGATCCGTCCTTGTATGAGCAGTTCTTC
15 TRBJ2-1 TRBD2 - TRBV9 CASSVSGRVDNEQFF TGTGCCAGCAGCGTAAGCGGGAGAGTCGACAATGAGCAGTTCTTC
15 TRBJ2-7 TRBD2 - TRBV28 CASSQASGNFNEQYF TGTGCCAGCAGTCAGGCTAGCGGGAACTTTAACGAGCAGTACTTC
13 TRBJ2-7 TRBD1 - TRBV11-3 CASSPGTAREQYF TGTGCCAGCAGCCCTGGGACAGCCCGCGAGCAGTACTTC
16 TRBJ2-7 TRBD1 - TRBV28 CASSLARDSRYEEQYF TGTGCCAGCAGTTTGGCCCGGGACAGCCGCTATGAGGAGCAGTACTTC
13 TRBJ2-7 - few TRBV7-2 CASSLEQGRGLNF TGTGCCAGCAGCTTAGAACAGGGCCGGGGTCTGAACTTC
15 TRBJ1-4 TRBD1 - TRBV6-1 CASSAAGTGDEKLFF TGTGCCAGCAGTGCGGCCGGGACAGGGGATGAAAAACTGTTTTTT
13 TRBJ2-7 - - TRBV2 CASRNRRTYEQYF TGTGCCAGCAGAAACAGGCGTACCTACGAGCAGTACTTC
16 TRBJ2-1 TRBD2 - TRBV7-6 CASSPWPVAGDSEQFF TGTGCCAGCAGCCCCTGGCCGGTAGCGGGAGACAGTGAGCAGTTCTTC
14 TRBJ2-3 TRBD2 - TRBV29-1 CSVDSGTGADTQYF TGCAGCGTTGATAGCGGGACGGGGGCAGATACGCAGTATTTT
19 TRBJ2-2 TRBD2 - TRBV9 CASSHHTSSGKLNTGELFF TGTGCCAGCAGCCACCACACGTCTAGCGGGAAGTTGAACACCGGGGAGCTGTTTTTT
16 TRBJ2-7 TRBD2 - TRBV23-1 CASSQRLAGAFYEQYF TGCGCCAGCAGTCAAAGACTAGCGGGAGCATTTTACGAGCAGTACTTC
15 TRBJ2-6 - - TRBV28 CASSLSGTGANVLTF TGTGCCAGCAGTTTATCAGGGACAGGGGCCAACGTCCTGACTTTC
15 TRBJ2-7 TRBD2 - TRBV6-1 CASKTGTSGSYEQYF TGTGCCAGCAAAACCGGGACTAGCGGCTCCTACGAGCAGTACTTC